One sample yielded the 27 T cell receptor beta chains listed below, sequenced in a study of human versus mouse CDR3 diversity and MHC coevolution. Measured with immunoSEQ multiplex PCR; TCRdb has only the in-frame clones, and not every one. In the table there are approximately 81,000 clones, about 93% of which are singletons. The material sequenced was naive CD4+ T cells from blood. Subset meaning: CD45RO-negative CD62L-positive naive CD4 T cells. The receptors stem from a person aged 25-75 years in good health.

Written as DNA, the CDR3 is TGTGCCAGCAGCTTGGGGGGGCAAGGGAACACCTACGAGCAGTACTTC. Protein sequence: CASSLGGQGNTYEQYF. The genes are TRBV5-4 and TRBJ2-7, with D possibly matching TRBD1 (6 bases). The CDR3 is made up of 16 amino acids. Per the germline V gene, CDR1 is SGHNT and CDR2 is YYREEE (reference sequence). V was pared by 0 bases and J by 2 bases, with 15 bases between.

The chain carries TRBV4-1 and TRBJ1-5, with 7 positions matching TRBD1. This CDR3 is 15 amino acids long. Losses at the gene ends were 7 bases for V and 7 bases for J; bases not matched to a gene: 13. Germline V gene data show CDR1 as MGHRA and CDR2 as YSYEKL. DNA of the CDR3: TGCGCCAGCACTAAGGAGGGGGCAGGTGGCCAGCCCCAGCATTTT. Encoded protein: CASTKEGAGGQPQHF.

The chain recombines TRBV28 with TRBJ1-2; possible D gene TRBD1, 6 bases. CDR1 is MDHEN and CDR2 is SYDVKM in the germline V gene. The CDR3 runs to 14 residues. Trimming shortened V by 7 bases and J by 2 bases, and 14 bases separated the two germline ends. The CDR3 protein is CASTRDTINYGYTF. The CDR3 nucleotides read TGTGCCAGCACCCGGGACACAATAAACTATGGCTACACCTTC.

The chain links TRBV19 to TRBJ1-2; TRBD1 might be the D (5 bases). CDR1 and CDR2 from the germline V gene are LNHDA and SQIVND (reference sequence). The length of the CDR3 is 14 residues. V was pared by 5 bases and J by 4 bases, with 14 bases between. The CDR3 here is CASSSGGVSYGYTF. The CDR3 region has the DNA TGTGCCAGTAGTTCGGGGGGGGTTTCCTATGGCTACACCTTC.

This clone was seen more than once but under ten times. This chain connects TRBV19 to TRBJ1-2; D gene unclear. The CDR3 contains 15 residues. Looked up from germline, CDR1 is LNHDA and CDR2 is SQIVND (reference sequence). V lost 0 bases and J 2 bases, leaving 10 bases between the germline ends. The CDR3 coding sequence is TGTGCCAGTAGTATAGATTGGCTCCCCAACTATGGCTACACCTTC. Its translation: CASSIDWLPNYGYTF. Filled out from reference TRBV19 and TRBJ1-2, the complete variable domain reads DGGITQSPKYLFRKEGQNVTLSCEQNLNHDAMYWYRQDPGQGLRLIYYSQIVNDFQKGDIAEGYSVSREKKESFPLTVTSAQKNPTAFYLCASSIDWLPNYGYTFGSGTRLTVV.

The chain has TRBV7-9 and TRBJ2-7, with 9 positions matching TRBD1. The CDR3 extends over 15 amino acids. With V trimmed by 3 bases and J by 6 bases, 9 bases remained unmatched. From germline, CDR1 is SEHNR and CDR2 FQNEAQ (reference sequence). The CDR3 reads CASSLGRTGDPEQYF. CDR3 DNA sequence: TGTGCCAGCAGCTTGGGCCGGACAGGGGATCCCGAGCAGTACTTC.

The genes are TRBV19 and TRBJ2-1; TRBD1 agrees at 10 bases. Losses at the gene ends were 5 bases for V and 9 bases for J; bases not matched to a gene: 10. Germline CDR1 reads LNHDA; CDR2 reads SQIVND (reference sequence). CDR3 size: 15 residues. Here the CDR3 reads CASSGPGQGSVEQFF. CDR3 coding DNA: TGTGCCAGTAGTGGCCCGGGACAGGGGTCGGTTGAGCAGTTCTTC.

The chain uses TRBV5-4 and TRBJ2-2; D remains unclear. The CDR3 is 11 amino acids. Germline V lookup: CDR1 SGHNT, CDR2 YYREEE (reference sequence). With 4 bases removed from V and 6 bases from J, the gap between germline ends came to 4 bases. As DNA, the CDR3 is TGTGCCAGCAGCAGAGCCGGGGAGCTGTTTTTT. Its protein product is CASSRAGELFF.

The CDR3 loop is CSVDLGRGRYEQYF. CDR3 DNA: TGCAGCGTTGATCTCGGCAGGGGCCGCTACGAGCAGTACTTC. The chain combines TRBV29-1 with TRBJ2-7, with a tentative D call TRBD1 (6 bases). The CDR3 contains 14 residues. V was trimmed by 3 bases and J by 3 bases, leaving 15 bases between them. In germline, CDR1 is SQVTM, CDR2 ANQGSEA.

This clone was recorded a few times. This chain connects TRBV14 to TRBJ1-1; D uncertain. Germline CDR1 SGHDN, CDR2 FVKESK. The germline V and J ends were trimmed by 3 bases and 7 bases, with 9 bases remaining between them. The CDR3 is 12 residues long. The CDR3 is CASSQESIEAFF. CDR3 in DNA: TGTGCCAGCAGCCAGGAGTCTATTGAAGCTTTCTTT.

The V gene is TRBV6-1, the J gene TRBJ1-3; no definite D call. Germline CDR1 reads MNHNS; CDR2 reads SASEGT. The V end lost 0 bases, the J end lost 2 bases, and 11 bases lay between the germline ends. CDR3 length: 16 amino acids. The CDR3 is CASSEALDATGNTIYF. The CDR3 nucleotides read TGTGCCAGCAGTGAAGCACTAGATGCCACTGGAAACACCATATATTTT.

V gene TRBV6-4 combines with J gene TRBJ1-6; 10 bases map to TRBD1. The junction had 7 bases not matched to a gene; V was cut back by 6 bases and J by 8 bases. The CDR3 runs to 15 residues. In germline, CDR1 is MRHNA, CDR2 SNTAGT. CDR3 nucleotides: TGTGCCAGCAGAAAGACCGGGACAGGGGATTCACCCCTCCACTTT. This sequence encodes CASRKTGTGDSPLHF.

V and J are TRBV28 and TRBJ2-1, with D perhaps matching TRBD1 (5 bases). The germline V and J ends were trimmed by 7 bases and 12 bases, with 19 bases remaining between them. Germline CDR1 is MDHEN and CDR2 is SYDVKM. The CDR3 is 13 amino acids. The chain's CDR3 is CASTLGAKDSQFF. The DNA of the CDR3 is TGTGCCAGCACTCTAGGGGCTAAAGACTCGCAGTTCTTC.

The chain links TRBV7-2 to TRBJ2-3; 8 nucleotides match TRBD1. Trimming at V came to 6 bases and at J to 6 bases, leaving 17 bases not matched to a gene. Germline V CDR1 and CDR2: SGHTA, FQGNSA. The CDR3 length is 17 residues. The CDR3 coding sequence is TGTGCCAGCAGGCACCGACAGGGGCTGAGTATAACGGATACGCAGTATTTT. Protein product: CASRHRQGLSITDTQYF.

The chain joins TRBV19 to TRBJ2-7; 9 bases map to TRBD2. This CDR3 has 14 residues. With 3 bases clipped from V and 5 bases from J, the junction kept 5 bases outside the gene matches. Germline CDR1 and CDR2: LNHDA and SQIVND (reference sequence). CDR3 loop: CASSILGGRDEQYF. The CDR3 DNA follows: TGTGCCAGTAGTATTTTGGGCGGGAGGGACGAGCAGTACTTC.

This sequence joins TRBV7-2 and TRBJ1-4; 7 bases fit TRBD1. The junction had 6 bases not matched to a gene; V was cut back by 4 bases and J by 4 bases. CDR3 length equals 15 residues. Per germline, CDR1 SGHTA and CDR2 FQGNSA. The CDR3 region is CASSSQGVRNEKLFF. In nucleotides, the CDR3 is TGTGCCAGCAGCTCTCAGGGGGTCCGTAATGAAAAACTGTTTTTT.

This sequence joins TRBV9 and TRBJ2-5; 7 nucleotides agree with TRBD1. V shed 0 bases and J 9 bases; nucleotides not matched to a gene: 11. The germline V gene has CDR1 SGDLS and CDR2 YYNGEE. The CDR3 has 15 amino acids. CDR3 DNA: TGTGCCAGCAGCGTAGACCCCCGGACAGGCAGTCCCCAGTACTTC. Its translation: CASSVDPRTGSPQYF.

The chain couples TRBV19 to TRBJ2-7; 7 nucleotides line up with TRBD1. Germline V CDR1 and CDR2: LNHDA, SQIVND (reference sequence). This CDR3 has 15 residues. The V gene end was trimmed by 4 bases and the J gene end by 2 bases; junction bases not matched to a gene: 8. The CDR3: CASSNGQAFTYEQYF. DNA for the CDR3: TGTGCCAGTAGTAACGGACAGGCCTTTACCTACGAGCAGTACTTC.

This clone was picked up one time. The rearrangement joins TRBV27 to TRBJ2-7, with D possibly matching TRBD1 (5 bases). Germline V gives CDR1 MNHEY, CDR2 SMNVEV (reference sequence). V was pared by 3 bases and J by 2 bases, with 17 bases between. The CDR3 contains 16 residues. The CDR3 DNA follows: TGTGCCAGCAGTTTGAGAGGTCCAGACAGAGCCTACGAGCAGTACTTC. The encoded protein is CASSLRGPDRAYEQYF.

This clone was picked up a small number of times. The chain couples TRBV7-2 to TRBJ2-2; D unclear. This CDR3 has 15 residues. V was shortened by 3 bases and J by 0 bases, with 8 bases between the two germline ends. Germline V lookup: CDR1 SGHTA, CDR2 FQGNSA. In nucleotides, the CDR3 is TGTGCCAGCAGCTTTGCGGTGGCGAACACCGGGGAGCTGTTTTTT. This translates into CASSFAVANTGELFF.

This clone was observed once. This chain uses TRBV9 with TRBJ2-3, with D unclear. CDR1 and CDR2 (germline): SGDLS, YYNGEE. CDR3 length equals 14 residues. Trimming shortened V by 4 bases and J by 4 bases, and 13 bases separated the two germline ends. The CDR3 is CASSPRGASDTQYF. The DNA for the CDR3 is TGTGCCAGCAGCCCCCGTGGAGCGTCAGATACGCAGTATTTT. Together with reference TRBV9 and TRBJ2-3, the CDR3 gives the full variable domain: DSGVTQTPKHLITATGQRVTLRCSPRSGDLSVYWYQQSLDQGLQFLIQYYNGEERAKGNILERFSAQQFPDLHSELNLSSLELGDSALYFCASSPRGASDTQYFGPGTRLTVL.

This clone was observed a handful of times. CDR3 coding DNA: TGTGCCAGTAGTTTGAGGAACACTGAAGCTTTCTTT. Protein sequence: CASSLRNTEAFF. This chain links TRBV19 with TRBJ1-1; D is unclear. This CDR3 contains 12 residues. Germline CDR1 is LNHDA and CDR2 is SQIVND (reference sequence). Trimming stripped 5 bases from V and 1 base from J, with 5 bases between. The full variable domain, completed using reference TRBV19 and TRBJ1-1, is DGGITQSPKYLFRKEGQNVTLSCEQNLNHDAMYWYRQDPGQGLRLIYYSQIVNDFQKGDIAEGYSVSREKKESFPLTVTSAQKNPTAFYLCASSLRNTEAFFGQGTRLTVV.

The genes are TRBV18 and TRBJ2-7; perhaps TRBD2 as D (6 bases). Germline CDR1 and CDR2: KGHSH and LQKENI. The CDR3 runs to 14 residues. V was cut by 3 bases and J by 3 bases, with 12 bases left in between. CDR3 in amino acids: CASSPRTDYYEQYF. DNA for the CDR3: TGTGCCAGCTCACCGAGGACGGACTACTACGAGCAGTACTTC.

This chain links TRBV27 with TRBJ2-5; TRBD1 is a possible D gene (6 bases). The J call may be incorrect, as the DNA end agrees better with TRBJ2-7. The CDR3 is made up of 13 amino acids. Germline V gives CDR1 MNHEY, CDR2 SMNVEV (reference sequence). The CDR3 DNA is TGTGCCAGCAGTAGGACAGTTAGCTACGAGCAGTACTTC. Translated, it gives CASSRTVSYEQYF.

The chain carries TRBV10-3 and TRBJ2-1; 8 bases fit TRBD1. The junction had 21 bases not matched to a gene; V was cut back by 5 bases and J by 9 bases. The CDR3 runs 18 residues. From germline, CDR1 is ENHRY and CDR2 SYGVKD. CDR3 loop: CAISSGTGARAGAGEQFF. CDR3 DNA sequence: TGTGCCATCAGTTCCGGGACAGGTGCGAGGGCGGGTGCTGGTGAGCAGTTCTTC.

V gene TRBV2 combines with J gene TRBJ2-7, with TRBD1 matching over 10 bases. Germline-derived CDR1 and CDR2 are SNHLY and FYNNEI. This CDR3 has 12 amino acids. V shed 7 bases, J shed 6 bases, and the junction held 3 bases outside the gene matches. CDR3 DNA sequence: TGTGCCAGCAATGACAGGGGGCTCGAGCAGTACTTC. Its translation is CASNDRGLEQYF.

The chain uses TRBV2 and TRBJ1-1; 11 bases are shared with TRBD1. Germline CDR1 is SNHLY and CDR2 is FYNNEI. Trimming at V came to 8 bases and at J to 4 bases, leaving 3 bases not matched to a gene. The CDR3 extends over 13 amino acids. CDR3 amino acids: CASGGQGGTEAFF. Here the CDR3 DNA reads TGTGCCAGCGGGGGACAGGGGGGCACTGAAGCTTTCTTT.